This T cell receptor beta chain was recovered during a study of regulatory T cells in long-lasting Graves disease. Study findings and constraints: TRBV28 was favored in persistent disease, as were TRBJ1-2 and TRBJ2-5. Persistent Graves' disease cases displayed lower TCR diversity than newly diagnosed ones. More public clonotypes were shared by persistent patients (around 2,600) than by new patients (roughly 930).

As to time point: newly diagnosed GD, antithyroid drugs for less than 3 months. Isolated PBMC RNA provided the starting material for the TCR library. Details on this clonotype: Its antigen is not identified.

Relying on iRepertoire HTBI primers and Arm-PCR of CDR3 regions, the team built TCR beta libraries. Using its own MiXCR run on the multiplex PCR reads, TCRdb lists one record per CDR3 protein. Here the sample spans a few hundred thousand distinct CDR3 sequences, approximately 15% being singletons. The V segment lost 5 bases and the J segment 4 bases; nucleotides outside the gene matches: 9. This CDR3 comprises 15 residues. CDR1 is SEHNR and CDR2 is FQNEAQ in the germline V gene (reference sequence). These sequences were also reported in another study, on T cells in Graves' hyperthyroidism and ophthalmopathy. That work contributes: An initial round of RT-PCR targeting the TCR CDR3 relied on the HTBI primer set.

The receptor's source is a man aged 30 to 45 with Graves disease. The starting material was peripheral blood mononuclear cells (PBMCs), obtained at new diagnosis, from a patient treated with antithyroid drugs. V gene TRBV7-9 combines with J gene TRBJ2-5; 8 bases align to TRBD1. The CDR3 sequence: CASSQRQGSPETQYF. DNA for the CDR3: TGTGCCAGCAGCCAGAGACAGGGGTCTCCAGAGACCCAGTACTTC.